What follows is one TCR beta chain and its context. Its antigen remains unidentified. This sample was included in a study of blood T cells in healthy people across ages. A J-beta primer mix and a sample-barcoded 5' primer were used in a second PCR of roughly 6 to 12 cycles. Each cDNA molecule, via a template-switch adaptor with 12 random nucleotides, was tagged. TCRdb fed the 5' RACE reads into MiXCR, producing one record per CDR3 protein. The table shows 550,000 to 650,000 distinct CDR3 sequences, with about 26% occurring only once. Roughly 10 milliliters of peripheral blood were drawn from each donor. The study's findings and limits: Naive CD4+ cell counts and diversity both ran higher in long-lived than in aged donors.

The same data also went into a second study, on T cells of mothers and their children. This second study says: The authors identified no persistent microchimeric T cell clones.

The sequence was collected from a boy aged 2 to 9 in good health. Sequences were obtained from blood.

The CDR3 DNA is TGTGCCACCAGCAGGACTGGACACCCGCTAGCCAAAAACATTCAGTACTTC. It is translated as CATSRTGHPLAKNIQYF. The genes are TRBV15 and TRBJ2-4; possibly TRBD1 for D (5 bases). Trimming took off 3 bases at V and 0 bases at J, with 15 bases between the two ends. CDR1 and CDR2 (germline): LNHNV, YYDKDF (reference sequence). The CDR3 loop spans 17 amino acids. The whole variable domain, remainder taken from reference TRBV15 and TRBJ2-4, is DAMVIQNPRYQVTQFGKPVTLSCSQTLNHNVMYWYQQKSSQAPKLLFHYYDKDFNNEADTPDNFQSRRPNTSFCFLDIRSPGLGDTAMYLCATSRTGHPLAKNIQYFGAGTRLSVL.